Following are 27 T cell receptor beta chains from one sample sequenced in a study of molecular identifiers for immune sequencing clone quantification. Each CDR3 protein gets one entry after TCRdb re-called the PCR reads with MiXCR. In the table there are about 36,000 distinct CDR3 sequences, around a sixth of which are singletons. The sequenced sample was naive CD8+ T cells from blood, with Jurkat cell RNA spiked in. Stated subset: FACS-sorted CD8+CD4-CCR7+CD45RA+ naive T cells. These receptors were taken from a human donor in good health. Some libraries in this study had Jurkat cell RNA spiked in.

The table lists this clonotype with many counts. The chain links TRBV29-1 to TRBJ2-7, with a weak D call TRBD1 (6 bases). CDR1 and CDR2 (germline): SQVTM, ANQGSEA. The CDR3 spans 14 residues. Trimming left V 4 bases short and J 4 bases short, with 17 bases between. CDR3 in amino acids: CSVGPTGTRYEQYF. The CDR3 DNA sequence: TGCAGCGTTGGACCCACCGGGACAAGGTACGAGCAGTACTTC.

The rearrangement uses TRBV3-1 and TRBJ1-1; D is perhaps TRBD1 (5 bases). The CDR3 spans 12 residues. V dropped 8 bases and J dropped 3 bases, with 10 bases sitting between them. Germline V gene lookup returns CDR1 LGHDT and CDR2 YNNKEL (reference sequence). The CDR3 DNA reads TGTGCCAGCGCCGAGGGGTACACTGAAGCTTTCTTT. This gives the protein CASAEGYTEAFF. Looking up the rest from reference TRBV3-1 and TRBJ1-1 gives the full variable domain: DTAVSQTPKYLVTQMGNDKSIKCEQNLGHDTMYWYKQDSKKFLKIMFSYNNKELIINETVPNRFSPKSPDKAHLNLHINSLELGDSAVYFCASAEGYTEAFFGQGTRLTVV.

This chain joins TRBV5-4 and TRBJ2-3, with D maybe TRBD2 (6 bases). Germline-derived CDR1 and CDR2 are SGHNT and YYREEE (reference sequence). Trimming shortened V by 4 bases and J by 7 bases, and 16 bases separated the two germline ends. This CDR3 contains 14 residues. The CDR3 sequence is CASSAPPEGNTQYF. The DNA of the CDR3 is TGTGCCAGCAGCGCCCCCCCGGAGGGCAATACGCAGTATTTT.

This clonotype was seen a handful of times. A junction boundary mismatches the germline segment, possibly from a read error. This chain links TRBV7-8 with TRBJ2-2, with D unclear. CDR3 size: 14 residues. Germline CDR1 is SGHVS and CDR2 is FQNEAQ. This CDR3 is CTSSFGVNSGELFF. DNA of the CDR3: TGTACCAGCAGCTTCGGCGTAAACAGCGGGGAGCTGTTTTTT.

This clonotype was found a few times. The chain couples TRBV11-2 to TRBJ1-4, with D possibly being TRBD1 (6 bases). Germline-derived CDR1 and CDR2 are SGHAT and FQNNGV. The CDR3 runs to 19 residues. With 2 bases removed from V and 8 bases from J, the gap between germline ends came to 27 bases. CDR3 residues: CASSLWRQGQFADGEKLFF. DNA for the CDR3: TGTGCCAGCAGCTTATGGCGGCAGGGGCAGTTCGCCGATGGGGAAAAACTGTTTTTT.

The table lists this clonotype with a few counts. This chain links TRBV7-9 with TRBJ2-7, with D possibly being TRBD2 (6 bases). Trimming left V 5 bases short and J 7 bases short, with 12 bases between. The germline CDR1 and CDR2 sequences are SEHNR and FQNEAQ (reference sequence). The CDR3 is made up of 12 amino acids. In nucleotides, the CDR3 is TGTGCCAGCAGCCCCGGGGGTGAAGAGCAGTACTTC. This encodes CASSPGGEEQYF.

About this clonotype itself: Mismatch with germline at one junction end may stem from a read error. Here the CDR3 DNA reads TGCAGTGCTGCACCGAGAGGGGAGACCCGGTACTTT. This gives the protein CSAAPRGETRYF. This rearrangement joins TRBV20-1 to TRBJ2-5; perhaps D is TRBD1 or TRBD2 (5 bases each). This CDR3 has 12 residues. Germline CDR1 DFQATT, CDR2 SNEGSKA (reference sequence).

J is TRBJ1-6 and V is TRBV20-1, with 7 bases fitting TRBD1. The CDR3 totals 17 residues. The V gene end was trimmed by 0 bases and the J gene end by 1 base; junction bases not matched to a gene: 6. Germline loops: CDR1 DFQATT, CDR2 SNEGSKA (reference sequence). CDR3 sequence (DNA): TGCAGTGCTAGAGATTATAACAGGGGTTCCTATAATTCACCCCTCCACTTT. Protein sequence: CSARDYNRGSYNSPLHF.

This clonotype has ten or more counts. The CDR3 region is CASSKAENQPQHF. DNA of the CDR3: TGTGCCAGCAGCAAGGCAGAGAATCAGCCCCAGCATTTT. V and J are TRBV7-9 and TRBJ1-5; D is ambiguous. Looked up from germline, CDR1 is SEHNR and CDR2 is FQNEAQ (reference sequence). This CDR3 has 13 amino acids. Trimming took 5 bases from V and 4 from J, leaving 9 bases between them.

This clonotype has ten or more counts. V and J are TRBV20-1 and TRBJ1-6; TRBD1 matches at 7 bases. This CDR3 contains 16 residues. Unmatched junction bases numbered 15, after V lost 5 bases and J lost 8 bases. The germline V gene encodes CDR1 DFQATT and CDR2 SNEGSKA (reference sequence). The DNA for the CDR3 is TGCAGTGCTCCCGGGACAGAAGGGTGGAGTGATTCACCCCTCCACTTT. It is translated as CSAPGTEGWSDSPLHF.

At least ten counts were recorded for this clonotype. The J gene is TRBJ2-7, the V gene TRBV7-3; 14 nucleotides align to TRBD2. CDR1 is SGHTA and CDR2 is FQGTGA in the germline V gene. There are 13 residues in the CDR3. The ends lost 5 bases at V and 6 bases at J; junction bases unmatched: 0. CDR3 sequence reads: CASSGTSGSEQYF. The CDR3 DNA reads as TGTGCCAGCAGCGGGACTAGCGGGAGCGAGCAGTACTTC.

This clonotype was detected ten times or more. V gene TRBV28 combines with J gene TRBJ2-5; no clear D gene. V was shortened by 3 bases and J by 0 bases, with 5 bases between the two germline ends. Germline loops: CDR1 MDHEN, CDR2 SYDVKM. This CDR3 region has 13 residues. For the CDR3, the DNA is TGTGCCAGCAGTTTCCGGGACCAAGAGACCCAGTACTTC. Its protein product is CASSFRDQETQYF.

This clonotype has ten or more counts. The chain joins TRBV4-1 to TRBJ2-5, with TRBD2 matching 11 bases. This CDR3 is 15 amino acids long. CDR1 and CDR2 (germline): MGHRA, YSYEKL. V shed 2 bases, J shed 4 bases, and the junction held 3 bases outside the gene matches. CDR3 nucleotides: TGCGCCAGCAGCCAACCCCTAGCGGGAGGAGAGACCCAGTACTTC. This gives the protein CASSQPLAGGETQYF.

This clonotype was counted at least ten times. The V and J genes are TRBV10-1 and TRBJ2-2, with a tentative D call TRBD2 (5 bases). V was pared by 4 bases and J by 1 base, with 7 bases between. Germline CDR1 reads WNHNN; CDR2 reads SYGVQD (reference sequence). The CDR3 sequence is 14 residues long. For the CDR3, the DNA is TGCGCCAGCAGTGCCGGACTGAACACCGGGGAGCTGTTTTTT. It is translated as CASSAGLNTGELFF.

This clonotype was picked up many times. The rearrangement links TRBV7-9 to TRBJ2-1, with 12 bases aligning to TRBD2. The germline gives CDR1 SEHNR, CDR2 FQNEAQ (reference sequence). The CDR3 covers 18 residues. Trimming took 1 base from V and 0 from J; bases not matched to a gene: 4. CDR3 nucleotide sequence: TGTGCCAGCAGCTTAGGACTAGCGGGAGCCCTCTCCTACAATGAGCAGTTCTTC. This encodes CASSLGLAGALSYNEQFF.

This clonotype was seen repeatedly, ten times or more. The rearrangement links TRBV27 to TRBJ2-1; 11 bases are a match to TRBD2. Germline values: CDR1 MNHEY, CDR2 SMNVEV (reference sequence). The CDR3 totals 19 residues. With V trimmed by 3 bases and J by 3 bases, 13 bases remained unmatched. The CDR3 spells CASSFKSSGRPSFYNEQFF. The CDR3 DNA reads TGTGCCAGCAGTTTTAAGTCTAGCGGGAGGCCCTCTTTCTACAATGAGCAGTTCTTC.

This clonotype showed up many times. This chain uses TRBV29-1 with TRBJ2-2; D is unresolved. The CDR3 covers 13 residues. V gave up 5 bases and J gave up 4 bases, with 11 bases separating them. The germline V gene has CDR1 SQVTM and CDR2 ANQGSEA. The CDR3 region is CSVRWAGTGELFF. The CDR3 DNA follows: TGCAGCGTTAGGTGGGCCGGCACCGGGGAGCTGTTTTTT.

In its sample, this clonotype was seen many times. The rearrangement joins TRBV28 to TRBJ2-1; 11 nucleotides line up with TRBD2. The CDR3 loop spans 15 amino acids. Trimming at V came to 5 bases and at J to 5 bases, leaving 5 bases not matched to a gene. Germline lookup yields CDR1 MDHEN and CDR2 SYDVKM. The CDR3 loop is CASSLSGRADNEQFF. CDR3 DNA sequence: TGTGCCAGCAGTCTTAGCGGGAGGGCCGACAATGAGCAGTTCTTC. The full variable domain, its missing parts supplied by reference TRBV28 and TRBJ2-1, is DVKVTQSSRYLVKRTGEKVFLECVQDMDHENMFWYRQDPGLGLRLIYFSYDVKMKEKGDIPEGYSVSREKKERFSLILESASTNQTSMYLCASSLSGRADNEQFFGPGTRLTVL.

This clonotype was found many times. The genes are TRBV29-1 and TRBJ2-1; no firm D call. This CDR3 is 12 amino acids long. Germline V lookup: CDR1 SQVTM, CDR2 ANQGSEA. The V and J ends lost 2 bases and 4 bases respectively, with 6 bases between them. The CDR3 nucleotides are TGCAGCGTTGAACTCCTATACAATGAGCAGTTCTTC. This encodes CSVELLYNEQFF.

This clonotype was seen a single time. A much more abundant neighbour one base away suggests this may be a read error. This chain joins TRBV27 and TRBJ2-1; no firm D call. V shed 5 bases and J shed 0 bases, with 11 bases lying between them. The germline V gene has CDR1 MNHEY and CDR2 SMNVEV (reference sequence). The CDR3 is 15 amino acids. The CDR3 nucleotides are TGTGCCAGCAGTGCCTTTGGGTACTCCTACAATGAGCAGTTCTTC. Translated, it gives CASSAFGYSYNEQFF.

There are many counts of this clonotype. The chain is built from TRBV4-2 and TRBJ2-7, with 8 bases identical to TRBD2. Per germline, CDR1 LGHNA and CDR2 YNFKEQ. The CDR3 loop spans 14 amino acids. After removal of 3 bases from V and 13 bases from J, the junction contained 14 bases not matched to a gene. CDR3 bases: TGTGCCAGCAGCCATGGGGGTTTAGCGGGGAGGGCATACTTC. It translates to CASSHGGLAGRAYF.

This clonotype has just a few counts. The chain couples TRBV6-6 to TRBJ2-2; TRBD2 matches at 10 bases. Germline CDR1 and CDR2: MNHNY and SVGAGI (reference sequence). Trimming took 6 bases from V and 1 from J; bases not matched to a gene: 5. CDR3 length equals 16 residues. The CDR3 DNA reads TGTGCCAGCAGCCACCCTAGCGGGAGGAACACCGGGGAGCTGTTTTTT. Amino acid sequence: CASSHPSGRNTGELFF.

The chain employs TRBV12-5 and TRBJ2-1; TRBD2 aligns across 7 bases. Germline CDR1 and CDR2: LGHNT and FRNRAP. This CDR3 region has 12 residues. The ends lost 8 bases at V and 9 bases at J; junction bases unmatched: 7. The CDR3 region is CASCGGEGEQFF. For the CDR3, the DNA is TGTGCTAGTTGTGGCGGGGAGGGTGAGCAGTTCTTC.

This clonotype has at least ten counts. CDR3 sequence (DNA): TGTGCCAGCAGACTCACTAGCGGCCCCTTCTACAATGAGCAGTTCTTC. This sequence encodes CASRLTSGPFYNEQFF. The chain combines TRBV27 with TRBJ2-1; 8 bases map to TRBD2. V was pared by 6 bases and J by 3 bases, with 10 bases of the junction left unmatched. In germline, CDR1 is MNHEY, CDR2 SMNVEV (reference sequence). The CDR3 consists of 16 residues.

This clonotype showed up many times. The chain uses TRBV12-3 or TRBV12-4 and TRBJ2-7; D is unresolved. Trimming took off 3 bases at V and 6 bases at J, with 12 bases between the two ends. The CDR3 length is 13 residues. The CDR3 region is CASSFAGPGEQYF. The CDR3 coding sequence is TGTGCCAGCAGTTTTGCAGGTCCCGGCGAGCAGTACTTC.

This clonotype was seen only a few times. V is TRBV4-2 and J is TRBJ2-1; a weak D match, TRBD1 (5 bases). Germline-derived CDR1 and CDR2 are LGHNA and YNFKEQ. Trimming shortened V by 0 bases and J by 7 bases, and 7 bases separated the two germline ends. CDR3 size: 13 residues. The DNA of the CDR3 is TGTGCCAGCAGCCAAGATGGGGCGAATGAGCAGTTCTTC. Amino acids: CASSQDGANEQFF.

In its sample, this clonotype was seen many times. V usage is TRBV3-1 and J usage is TRBJ2-1; perhaps TRBD2 as D (5 bases). The germline gives CDR1 LGHDT, CDR2 YNNKEL (reference sequence). V lost 0 bases and J lost 8, with 20 bases in between. The CDR3 has 17 amino acids. DNA for the CDR3: TGTGCCAGCAGCCAAGATTGGCGTGGACTCCGTCGTGATGAGCAGTTCTTC. Residues: CASSQDWRGLRRDEQFF.